The rows below give T cell receptor beta chains drawn from one sample of a study of T cell changes during pregnancy in multiple sclerosis. Clones were sequenced by immunoSEQ multiplex PCR, and TCRdb holds only the in-frame ones, with some missing. Seen here are 34,000 or so clones, under 90% observed once, and the top ten hold about 4.4%. Sequencing used CD8+ T cells from peripheral blood mononuclear cells, obtained after pregnancy. All receptors come from a female donor with multiple sclerosis, enrolled in a pregnancy study. CDR3s include the opening cysteine and the closing phenylalanine or tryptophan. D genes are given only for firm matches. Expanded clones are given a class, and other clones once, few, many or no size at all.

>TRBJ1-2|TRBV9|-|-
CASSVGNPRALGNGYTF
TGTGCCAGCAGCGTAGGAAATCCCAGGGCCCTGGGGAATGGCTACACCTTC
>TRBJ2-7|TRBV4-1|-|-
CASSQDEIAGSYEQYF
TGCGCCAGCAGCCAAGATGAAATCGCGGGGTCCTACGAGCAGTACTTC
>TRBJ2-3|TRBV7-6|-|-
CASSLAALSSTDTQYF
TGTGCCAGCAGCTTAGCAGCCTTATCTAGCACAGATACGCAGTATTTT
>TRBJ1-2|TRBV4-2|-|-
CASSQEPSGGQGYTF
TGTGCCAGCAGCCAAGAACCCTCAGGCGGGCAGGGCTACACCTTC
>TRBJ2-7|TRBV10-3|-|-
CAISVKQYEQYF
TGTGCCATCAGTGTAAAACAATACGAGCAGTACTTC
>TRBJ1-5|TRBV6-5|-|-
CASSNKENQPQHF
TGTGCCAGCAGCAATAAGGAGAATCAGCCCCAGCATTTT
>TRBJ2-5|TRBV6-8|TRBD2|-
CASSYSSLAGGGTQYF
TGTGCCAGCAGTTACTCCTCTCTAGCGGGGGGCGGGACCCAGTACTTC
>TRBJ1-1|TRBV6-5|-|-
CASSSPYTEAFF
TGTGCCAGCAGTTCCCCATACACTGAAGCTTTCTTT
>TRBJ2-2|TRBV18|-|-
CASSPVRGTGELFF
TGTGCCAGCTCACCAGTCAGGGGCACCGGGGAGCTGTTTTTT
>TRBJ1-1|TRBV29-1|-|-
CSVGRHKEVGTEAFF
TGCAGCGTTGGACGGCACAAGGAGGTCGGAACTGAAGCTTTCTTT
>TRBJ1-2|TRBV7-9|-|-
CASSFLRAGYTF
TGTGCCAGCAGCTTTCTCAGGGCGGGCTACACCTTC
>TRBJ2-1|TRBV7-9|-|-
CASSLVLDEQFF
TGTGCCAGCAGCTTAGTACTCGATGAGCAGTTCTTC
>TRBJ1-2|TRBV9|-|-
CASSPSGGLSIYGYTF
TGTGCCAGCAGCCCGAGTGGAGGGCTGTCTATCTATGGCTACACCTTC
>TRBJ1-1|TRBV9|TRBD1|-
CASSAQGANTEAFF
TGTGCCAGCAGCGCACAGGGGGCGAACACTGAAGCTTTCTTT
>TRBJ2-1|TRBV10-3|TRBD1|-
CAIKEGQDQWNEQFF
TGTGCCATCAAAGAGGGACAGGACCAGTGGAATGAGCAGTTCTTC
>TRBJ1-5|TRBV27|-|-
CASSYGSNQPQHF
TGTGCCAGCAGTTACGGGAGCAATCAGCCCCAGCATTTT
>TRBJ1-2|TRBV9|-|-
CASTYGDTGYGYTF
TGTGCCAGTACCTATGGGGACACAGGCTATGGCTACACCTTC
>TRBJ2-1|TRBV21-1|-|-
CASSKVYGTGVYNEQFF
TGTGCCAGCAGCAAAGTTTACGGGACAGGGGTATACAATGAGCAGTTCTTC
>TRBJ1-1|TRBV2|TRBD1|few
CASRGTGNTEAFF
TGTGCCAGCAGGGGGACAGGAAACACTGAAGCTTTCTTT
>TRBJ2-7|TRBV4-3|TRBD1|large
CASSQELGTGGDEQYF
TGCGCCAGCAGCCAAGAATTGGGGACAGGGGGCGACGAGCAGTACTTC
>TRBJ2-1|TRBV6-4|TRBD2|large
CASSASSGGANEQFF
TGTGCCAGCAGCGCCTCCAGCGGGGGGGCCAATGAGCAGTTCTTC
>TRBJ2-5|TRBV4-3|TRBD1|once
CASSQAGDSQETQYF
TGCGCCAGCAGCCAAGCCGGGGACAGCCAAGAGACCCAGTACTTC
>TRBJ2-3|TRBV5-5|TRBD2|-
CASSLVAGGPRTQYF
TGTGCCAGCAGCTTGGTAGCGGGGGGCCCCCGTACGCAGTATTTT
>TRBJ2-7|TRBV5-1|TRBD1|-
CASSWGQNEQYF
TGCGCCAGCAGCTGGGGACAGAACGAGCAGTACTTC
>TRBJ2-6|TRBV15|-|once
CATSRDTNSGANVLTF
TGTGCCACCAGCCGGGACACGAACTCTGGGGCCAACGTCCTGACTTTC
>TRBJ1-1|TRBV7-9|-|-
CASSLGTETAFF
TGTGCCAGCAGCTTAGGGACAGAGACGGCTTTCTTT
>TRBJ2-7|TRBV4-1|TRBD2|-
CASSQGLTSPQYF
TGCGCCAGCAGCCAAGGGTTGACTAGCCCGCAGTACTTC
>TRBJ2-1|TRBV7-6|TRBD2|-
CASSLGGGPDNEQFF
TGTGCCAGCAGCTTAGGCGGGGGGCCTGACAATGAGCAGTTCTTC
>TRBJ2-7|TRBV27|-|-
CASSLSTAYEQYF
TGTGCCAGCAGTTTATCGACAGCCTACGAGCAGTACTTC
>TRBJ2-7|TRBV27|-|-
CASIGGRGGEQYF
TGTGCCAGCATAGGGGGGAGGGGAGGCGAGCAGTACTTC
>TRBJ1-1|TRBV6-4|-|-
CASSEQGNTEAFF
TGTGCCAGCAGTGAGCAGGGGAACACTGAAGCTTTCTTT
>TRBJ2-7|TRBV7-9|-|-
CASSLGSVRVNEQYF
TGTGCCAGCAGCTTAGGCAGCGTCAGGGTGAACGAGCAGTACTTC
>TRBJ2-1|TRBV6-4|-|-
CATSPQGWGSYNEQFF
TGTGCCACATCCCCCCAGGGATGGGGTTCCTACAATGAGCAGTTCTTC
>TRBJ2-7|TRBV9|-|-
CASSVGGTYEQYF
TGTGCCAGCAGCGTAGGAGGAACCTACGAGCAGTACTTC
>TRBJ1-1|TRBV27|TRBD1|-
CASSLGPGTGPVVSEAFF
TGTGCCAGCAGTTTAGGACCCGGGACAGGGCCAGTCGTCAGTGAAGCTTTCTTT
>TRBJ1-1|TRBV19|-|-
CASTPTGMNTEAFF
TGTGCCAGTACCCCGACAGGCATGAACACTGAAGCTTTCTTT
>TRBJ2-2|TRBV6-4|-|-
CASSVGGHVAGELFF
TGTGCCAGCAGTGTCGGGGGGCATGTCGCCGGGGAGCTGTTTTTT
>TRBJ2-1|TRBV19|TRBD2|-
CASSPQVSSGGYNEQFF
TGTGCCAGTAGCCCCCAGGTCAGTAGCGGGGGGTACAATGAGCAGTTCTTC
>TRBJ1-4|TRBV9|TRBD1|-
CASSVDGQGGATNEKLFF
TGTGCCAGCAGCGTAGATGGACAGGGAGGTGCAACTAATGAAAAACTGTTTTTT
>TRBJ1-4|TRBV6-5|-|-
CASREGNNEKLFF
TGTGCCAGCAGGGAGGGGAATAATGAAAAACTGTTTTTT
>TRBJ2-2|TRBV27|-|-
CASSLLDGYGELFF
TGTGCCAGCAGTTTACTAGACGGGTACGGGGAGCTGTTTTTT
>TRBJ2-5|TRBV6-1|TRBD2|-
CASSGRDYPQETQYF
TGTGCCAGCAGTGGGCGGGACTACCCTCAAGAGACCCAGTACTTC
>TRBJ1-5|TRBV4-2|TRBD1|-
CASSHVPGQGLKNQPQHF
TGTGCCAGCAGCCATGTGCCGGGACAGGGATTAAAAAATCAGCCCCAGCATTTT
>TRBJ1-6|TRBV2|-|-
CASSRAYNSPLHF
TGTGCCAGCAGCAGGGCTTATAATTCACCCCTCCACTTT
>TRBJ1-3|TRBV30|TRBD1|-
CAWSRTGGFSGNTIYF
TGTGCCTGGAGCCGGACAGGGGGATTCTCTGGAAACACCATATATTTT
>TRBJ2-7|TRBV7-2|-|once
CASSLVPGDEQYF
TGTGCCAGCAGCTTAGTACCCGGAGACGAGCAGTACTTC
>TRBJ2-1|TRBV4-3|TRBD1|-
CASSQSGGTYNEQFF
TGCGCCAGCAGCCAGTCAGGGGGCACCTACAATGAGCAGTTCTTC
>TRBJ2-5|TRBV7-6|TRBD2|-
CASRHIWGGEETQYF
TGTGCCAGCAGACACATATGGGGGGGGGAAGAGACCCAGTACTTC
>TRBJ1-5|TRBV2|TRBD1|-
CASSLGGTGVFNQPQHF
TGTGCCAGCAGTCTTGGGGGGACAGGGGTCTTTAATCAGCCCCAGCATTTT
>TRBJ2-3|TRBV9|-|-
CASGGGTGIRASTDTQYF
TGTGCCAGCGGGGGAGGAACGGGGATCCGTGCTAGCACAGATACGCAGTATTTT
>TRBJ2-2|TRBV6-4|TRBD2|-
CASSPSGGPGELFF
TGTGCCAGCAGTCCCTCGGGGGGGCCCGGGGAGCTGTTTTTT
>TRBJ1-5|TRBV4-2|-|-
CASSPTPTLGQPQHF
TGTGCCAGCAGCCCCACACCGACATTGGGTCAGCCCCAGCATTTT